The next 5 T cell receptor beta chains were all read from a single sample in a study of blood T cell repertoires in COVID-19. TCRdb's table, derived via immunoSEQ multiplex PCR, lists solely in-frame clones and lacks some. The repertoire consists of roughly 100,000 clones, with 87% occurring once and the leading ten covering around a tenth. The sample consisted of peripheral blood. The receptors here all came from a woman aged 25 to 39 with acute or convalescent COVID-19.

The CDR3 DNA reads TGCGCCAGCAGCCAAGATGGTGGGGGCTCCTACTCCTACGAGCAGTACTTC. Amino acids: CASSQDGGGSYSYEQYF. V usage is TRBV4-1 and J usage is TRBJ2-7; a weak D match, TRBD1 (6 bases). V lost 0 bases, J lost 0 bases, and 15 bases lay in between. CDR1 MGHRA and CDR2 YSYEKL come from the germline V gene. The CDR3 consists of 17 residues.

The V gene is TRBV7-2, the J gene TRBJ1-1, with a tentative D call TRBD1 (5 bases). In germline, CDR1 is SGHTA, CDR2 FQGNSA. The length of the CDR3 is 15 residues. V was cut by 4 bases and J by 1 base, with 13 bases left in between. The CDR3 sequence is CASSSQGGRNTEAFF. CDR3 DNA sequence: TGTGCCAGCAGCTCCCAGGGAGGTAGGAACACTGAAGCTTTCTTT. Using reference TRBV7-2 and TRBJ1-1 for the parts outside the CDR3, the full variable domain is GAGVSQSPSNKVTEKGKDVELRCDPISGHTALYWYRQSLGQGLEFLIYFQGNSAPDKSGLPSDRFSAERTGGSVSTLTIQRTQQEDSAVYLCASSSQGGRNTEAFFGQGTRLTVV.

This sequence joins TRBV11-2 and TRBJ1-1; 9 bases align to TRBD1. After removal of 5 bases from V and 4 bases from J, the junction contained 2 bases not matched to a gene. The CDR3 is 13 amino acids. The germline V gene encodes CDR1 SGHAT and CDR2 FQNNGV. CDR3 bases: TGTGCCAGCAGCGCGACAGGGGGCACTGAAGCTTTCTTT. Residues: CASSATGGTEAFF.

V and J are TRBV2 and TRBJ2-2; 7 bases align to TRBD1. Trimming cost V 8 bases and J 6 bases; bases outside gene matches: 6. The CDR3 is 13 residues long. Looked up from germline, CDR1 is SNHLY and CDR2 is FYNNEI. The chain's CDR3 is CASQGQRAGELFF. As DNA, the CDR3 is TGTGCCAGCCAGGGACAGAGAGCCGGGGAGCTGTTTTTT.

This clone was counted once. The CDR3 nucleotides are TGTGCCAGCAGCCATGCCCCCGGGGGGGGCTATGGCTACACCTTC. Amino acids: CASSHAPGGGYGYTF. V is TRBV14 and J is TRBJ1-2, with D possibly TRBD1 on 5 matching bases. V was shortened by 3 bases and J by 4 bases, with 15 bases between the two germline ends. The CDR3 has 15 amino acids. Germline lookup yields CDR1 SGHDN and CDR2 FVKESK.